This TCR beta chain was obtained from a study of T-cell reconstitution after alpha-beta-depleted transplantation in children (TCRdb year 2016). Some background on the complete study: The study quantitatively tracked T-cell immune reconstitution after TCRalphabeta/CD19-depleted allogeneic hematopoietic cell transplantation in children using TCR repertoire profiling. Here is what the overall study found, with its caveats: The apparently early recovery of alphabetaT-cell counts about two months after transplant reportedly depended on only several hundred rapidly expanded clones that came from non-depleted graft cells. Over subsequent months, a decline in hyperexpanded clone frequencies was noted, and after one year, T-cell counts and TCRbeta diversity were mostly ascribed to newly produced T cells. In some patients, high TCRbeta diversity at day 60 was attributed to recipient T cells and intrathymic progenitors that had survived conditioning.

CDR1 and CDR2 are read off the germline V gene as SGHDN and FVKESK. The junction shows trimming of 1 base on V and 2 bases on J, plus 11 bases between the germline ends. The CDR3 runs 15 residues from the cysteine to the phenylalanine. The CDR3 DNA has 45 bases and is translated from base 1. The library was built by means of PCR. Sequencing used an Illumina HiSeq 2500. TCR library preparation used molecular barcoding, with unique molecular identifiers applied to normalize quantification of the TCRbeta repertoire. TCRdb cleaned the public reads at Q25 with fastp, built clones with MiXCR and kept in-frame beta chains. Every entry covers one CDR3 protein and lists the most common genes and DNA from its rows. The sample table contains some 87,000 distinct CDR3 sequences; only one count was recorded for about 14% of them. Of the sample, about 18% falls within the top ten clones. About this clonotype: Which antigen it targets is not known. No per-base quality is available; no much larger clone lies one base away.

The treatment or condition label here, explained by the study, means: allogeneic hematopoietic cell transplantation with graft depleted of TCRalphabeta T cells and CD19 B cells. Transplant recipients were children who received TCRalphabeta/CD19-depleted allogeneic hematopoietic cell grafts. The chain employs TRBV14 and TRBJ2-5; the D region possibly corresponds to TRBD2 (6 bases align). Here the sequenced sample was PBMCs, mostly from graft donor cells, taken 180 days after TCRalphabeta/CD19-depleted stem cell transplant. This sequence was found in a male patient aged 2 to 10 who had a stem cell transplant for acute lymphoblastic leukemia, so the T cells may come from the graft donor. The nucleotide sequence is TGTGCCAGCAGCCAAGTGGCGGGGTCTCAAGAGACCCAGTACTTC. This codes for CASSQVAGSQETQYF.